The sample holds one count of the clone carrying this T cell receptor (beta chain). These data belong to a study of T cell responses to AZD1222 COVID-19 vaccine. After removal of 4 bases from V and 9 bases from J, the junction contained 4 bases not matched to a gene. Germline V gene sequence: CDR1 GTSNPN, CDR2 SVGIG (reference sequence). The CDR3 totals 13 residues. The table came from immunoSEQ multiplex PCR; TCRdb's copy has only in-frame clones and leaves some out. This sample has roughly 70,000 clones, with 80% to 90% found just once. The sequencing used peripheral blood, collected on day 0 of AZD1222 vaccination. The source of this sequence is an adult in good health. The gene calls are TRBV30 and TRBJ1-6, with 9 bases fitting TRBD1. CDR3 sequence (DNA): TGTGCCTGGAAAACAGGGGGCGCTTCACCCCTCCACTTT. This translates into CAWKTGGASPLHF.